These 2 T cell receptor beta chains share one sample of origin, sequenced in a study of blood T cells in healthy people across ages. Alongside a J-beta primer mix, a sample-barcoded 5' primer served in a second PCR lasting roughly 7 to 11 cycles. Via MiXCR, TCRdb re-called the 5' RACE reads, giving one row per CDR3 protein. The sample consists of around 1,000,000 distinct CDR3 sequences, roughly 24% of them appearing once. These records were also assigned to another study, of T cells of mothers and their children.

Sequencing was carried out using blood. These receptors all stem from a girl aged 2 to 9 in good health.

This clonotype has a handful of counts. The chain carries TRBV29-1 and TRBJ2-1, with TRBD2 as a possible D gene (6 bases). There are 11 residues in the CDR3. Germline CDR1 and CDR2: SQVTM and ANQGSEA. V lost 6 bases to trimming and J lost 10 bases, with 13 bases between them. The CDR3 DNA reads as TGCAGCGTACCTCGGGGGTTGGAGCAGTTCTTC. Translated, it gives CSVPRGLEQFF.

This chain connects TRBV10-3 to TRBJ2-7; D unresolved. Germline loops: CDR1 ENHRY, CDR2 SYGVKD. Trimming left V 3 bases short and J 0 bases short, with 12 bases between. The CDR3 spans 15 residues. The CDR3 DNA reads as TGTGCCATCAGTGACCCGGTTAGGAGCTCCTACGAGCAGTACTTC. Translating it yields CAISDPVRSSYEQYF.